This TCR beta chain was observed in a study of shared clonotypes between healthy human individuals. Looking at the study overall: Researchers assigned three CD4 naive, three CD4 memory, two CD8 naive and one CD8 memory plate to each donor.

The authors ran the assay at deep level. The data were produced by immunoSEQ multiplex PCR, yet TCRdb's version contains in-frame clones alone and is incomplete. The sample has approximately 740,000 clones; 85% to 95% are singletons. Terminally differentiated effector memory CD45RA+ cells were excluded from the naive CD8 cells, which were CD45RO-negative and positively selected for CCR7. Looked up from germline, CDR1 is MDHEN and CDR2 is SYDVKM. The CDR3 loop spans 15 amino acids. V shed 6 bases, J shed 5 bases, and the junction held 4 bases outside the gene matches. The J gene is TRBJ2-1, the V gene TRBV28; 13 positions agree with TRBD2. Sequenced input: naive CD8+ T cells sorted from blood. This receptor was obtained from a young man in good health. Here the CDR3 reads CASRLAGGQDNEQFF. The CDR3 region has the DNA TGTGCCAGCAGACTAGCGGGAGGGCAAGACAATGAGCAGTTCTTC.